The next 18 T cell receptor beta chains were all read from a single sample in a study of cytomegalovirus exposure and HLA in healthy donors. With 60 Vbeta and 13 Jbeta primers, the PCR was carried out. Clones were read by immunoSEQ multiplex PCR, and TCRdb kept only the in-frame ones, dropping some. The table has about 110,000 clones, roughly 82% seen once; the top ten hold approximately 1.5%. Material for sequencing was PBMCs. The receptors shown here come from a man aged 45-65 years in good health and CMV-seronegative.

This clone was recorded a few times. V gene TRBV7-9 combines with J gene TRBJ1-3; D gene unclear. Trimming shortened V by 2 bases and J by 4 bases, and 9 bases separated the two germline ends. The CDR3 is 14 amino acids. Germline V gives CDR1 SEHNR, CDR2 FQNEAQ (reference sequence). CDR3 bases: TGTGCCAGCAGCTTATCGAGGGTCGGAAACACCATATATTTT. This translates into CASSLSRVGNTIYF.

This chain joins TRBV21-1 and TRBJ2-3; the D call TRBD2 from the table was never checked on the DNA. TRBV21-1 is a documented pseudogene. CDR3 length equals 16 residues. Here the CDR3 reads CASSKGAGTSTDTQYF. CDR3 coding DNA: TGTGCCAGCAGCAAAGGTGCGGGGACCAGCACAGATACGCAGTATTTT.

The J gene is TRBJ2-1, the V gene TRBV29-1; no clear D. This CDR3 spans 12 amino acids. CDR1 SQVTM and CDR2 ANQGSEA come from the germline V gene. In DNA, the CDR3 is TGCAGTTCGCGGAGCAACTACAATGAGCAGTTCTTC. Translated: CSSRSNYNEQFF.

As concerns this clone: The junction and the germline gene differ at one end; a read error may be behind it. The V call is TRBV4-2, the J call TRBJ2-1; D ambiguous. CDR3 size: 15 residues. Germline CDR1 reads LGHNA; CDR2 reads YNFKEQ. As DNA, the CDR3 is TGTGCCAGCAGCTCAACTCTAGACCCTTCTGTCGTCTCCATCTTC. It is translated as CASSSTLDPSVVSIF.

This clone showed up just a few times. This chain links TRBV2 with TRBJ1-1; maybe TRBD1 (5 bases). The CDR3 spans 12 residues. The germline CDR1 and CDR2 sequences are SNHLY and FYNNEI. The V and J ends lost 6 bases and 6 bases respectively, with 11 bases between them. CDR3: CASRGAGAEAFF. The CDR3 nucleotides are TGTGCCAGCAGAGGGGCGGGGGCTGAAGCTTTCTTT.

CDR3 nucleotides: TGTGCCAGCTCACCAGTCCGCGGGGGGTCTTACTCCTACAATGAGCAGTTCTTC. It translates to CASSPVRGGSYSYNEQFF. The chain links TRBV18 to TRBJ2-1; TRBD2 matches 8 bases. The CDR3 sequence is 18 residues long. The germline V gene has CDR1 KGHSH and CDR2 LQKENI. V shed 2 bases and J 0 bases; nucleotides not matched to a gene: 9. Full variable domain (rest looked up from reference TRBV18 and TRBJ2-1): NAGVMQNPRHLVRRRGQEARLRCSPMKGHSHVYWYRQLPEEGLKFMVYLQKENIIDESGMPKERFSAEFPKEGPSILRIQQVVRGDSAAYFCASSPVRGGSYSYNEQFFGPGTRLTVL.

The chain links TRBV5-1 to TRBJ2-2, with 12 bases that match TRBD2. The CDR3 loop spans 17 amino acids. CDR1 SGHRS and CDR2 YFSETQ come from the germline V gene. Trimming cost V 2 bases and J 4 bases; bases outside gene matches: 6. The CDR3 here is CASSFRTSGAGTGELFF. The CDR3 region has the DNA TGCGCCAGCAGCTTCAGGACTAGCGGGGCCGGCACCGGGGAGCTGTTTTTT.

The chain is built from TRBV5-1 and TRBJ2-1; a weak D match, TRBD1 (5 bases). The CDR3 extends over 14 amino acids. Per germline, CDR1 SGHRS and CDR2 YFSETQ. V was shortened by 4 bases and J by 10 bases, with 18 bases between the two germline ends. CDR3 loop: CASSPGGALGEQFF. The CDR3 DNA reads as TGCGCCAGCAGCCCCGGTGGGGCTCTCGGGGAGCAGTTCTTC. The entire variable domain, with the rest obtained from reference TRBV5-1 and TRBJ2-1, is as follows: KAGVTQTPRYLIKTRGQQVTLSCSPISGHRSVSWYQQTPGQGLQFLFEYFSETQRNKGNFPGRFSGRQFSNSRSEMNVSTLELGDSALYLCASSPGGALGEQFFGPGTRLTVL.

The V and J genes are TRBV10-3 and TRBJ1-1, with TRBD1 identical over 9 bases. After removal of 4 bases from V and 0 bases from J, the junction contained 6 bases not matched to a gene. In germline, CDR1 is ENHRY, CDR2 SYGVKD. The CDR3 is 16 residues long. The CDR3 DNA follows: TGTGCCATCAGTGCCGGGACAGGGATAATGAACACTGAAGCTTTCTTT. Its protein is CAISAGTGIMNTEAFF.

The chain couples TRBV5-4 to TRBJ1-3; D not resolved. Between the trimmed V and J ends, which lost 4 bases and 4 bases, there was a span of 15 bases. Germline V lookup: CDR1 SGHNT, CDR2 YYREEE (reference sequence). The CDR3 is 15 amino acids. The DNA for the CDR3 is TGTGCCAGCAGCCCGACATCGGGAGTCGGAAACACCATATATTTT. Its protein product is CASSPTSGVGNTIYF.

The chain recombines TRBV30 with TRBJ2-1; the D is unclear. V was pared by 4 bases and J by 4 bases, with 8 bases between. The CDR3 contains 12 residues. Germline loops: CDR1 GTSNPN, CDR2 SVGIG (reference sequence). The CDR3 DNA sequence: TGTGCCTGGATGTCAGTGTACAATGAGCAGTTCTTC. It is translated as CAWMSVYNEQFF.

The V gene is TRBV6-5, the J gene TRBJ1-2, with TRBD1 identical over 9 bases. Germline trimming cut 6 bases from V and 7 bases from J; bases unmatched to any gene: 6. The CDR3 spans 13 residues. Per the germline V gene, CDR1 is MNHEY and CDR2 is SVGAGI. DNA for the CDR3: TGTGCCAGCAGGGGGGACAGGGTAGGTGGCTACACCTTC. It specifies CASRGDRVGGYTF.

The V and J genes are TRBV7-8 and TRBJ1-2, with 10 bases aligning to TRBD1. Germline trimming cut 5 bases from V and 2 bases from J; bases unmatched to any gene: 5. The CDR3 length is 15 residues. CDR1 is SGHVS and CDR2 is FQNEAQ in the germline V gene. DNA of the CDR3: TGTGCCAGCAGCGCCCGGACAGGGGGGAACTATGGCTACACCTTC. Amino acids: CASSARTGGNYGYTF.

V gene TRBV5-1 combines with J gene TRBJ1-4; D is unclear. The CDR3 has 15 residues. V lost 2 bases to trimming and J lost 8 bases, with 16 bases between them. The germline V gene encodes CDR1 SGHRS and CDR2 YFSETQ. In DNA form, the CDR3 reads TGCGCCAGCAGCTTAATCGGGGTGATAGGCGAAAAACTGTTTTTT. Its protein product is CASSLIGVIGEKLFF.

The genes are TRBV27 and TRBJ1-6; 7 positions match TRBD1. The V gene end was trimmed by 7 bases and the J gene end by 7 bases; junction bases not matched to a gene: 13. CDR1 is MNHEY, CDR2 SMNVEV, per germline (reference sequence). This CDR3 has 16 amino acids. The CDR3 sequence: CASNSHRDSDNSPLHF. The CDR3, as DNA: TGTGCCAGCAATTCGCACCGGGACAGCGACAATTCACCCCTCCACTTT.

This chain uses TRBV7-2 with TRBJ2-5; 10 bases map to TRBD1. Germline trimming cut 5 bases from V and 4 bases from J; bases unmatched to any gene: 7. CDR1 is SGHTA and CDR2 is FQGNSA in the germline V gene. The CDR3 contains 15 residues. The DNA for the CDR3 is TGTGCCAGCAGCCGACAGGGGGCGCTTGCAGAGACCCAGTACTTC. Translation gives CASSRQGALAETQYF. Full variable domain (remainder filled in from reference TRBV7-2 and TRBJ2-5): GAGVSQSPSNKVTEKGKDVELRCDPISGHTALYWYRQSLGQGLEFLIYFQGNSAPDKSGLPSDRFSAERTGGSVSTLTIQRTQQEDSAVYLCASSRQGALAETQYFGPGTRLLVL.

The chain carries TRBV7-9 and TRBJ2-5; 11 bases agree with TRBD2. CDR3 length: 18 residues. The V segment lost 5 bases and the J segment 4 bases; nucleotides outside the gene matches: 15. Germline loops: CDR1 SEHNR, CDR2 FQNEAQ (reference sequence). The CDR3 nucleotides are TGTGCCAGCAGCCAGAGGCGTAGCGGGGGGGCCTCAGCAGAGACCCAGTACTTC. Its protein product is CASSQRRSGGASAETQYF.

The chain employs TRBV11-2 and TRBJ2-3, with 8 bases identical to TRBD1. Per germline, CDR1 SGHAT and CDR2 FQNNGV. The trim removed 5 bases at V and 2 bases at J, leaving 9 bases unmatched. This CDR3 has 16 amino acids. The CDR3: CASSRTGLSHTDTQYF. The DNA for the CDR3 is TGTGCCAGCAGCCGGACAGGGTTATCCCACACAGATACGCAGTATTTT.